The clone carrying this TCR beta chain was counted at least ten times. Using RNA transcripts as the source, TCR beta CDR3 regions were amplified. HTBI primers were used for first-round RT-PCR of the TCR CDR3. Each CDR3 protein gets one entry after TCRdb re-called the multiplex PCR reads with MiXCR. This sample has fewer than 850,000 distinct CDR3 sequences; around 15% occur once, and the top ten carry roughly a sixth. The germline CDR1 and CDR2 sequences are SGHTA and FQGNSA. V lost 2 bases, J lost 4 bases, and 4 bases lay in between. The CDR3 contains 12 residues. The data originate from a study of T cells in Graves' hyperthyroidism and ophthalmopathy.

The sequenced sample was blood. This TCR was sampled from a man aged 45 to 65 with Graves' hyperthyroidism. This chain connects TRBV7-2 to TRBJ2-3; D remains ambiguous. The CDR3 sequence: CASSLLADTQYF. As DNA, the CDR3 is TGTGCCAGCAGCTTACTCGCAGATACGCAGTATTTT. The full variable domain, completed using reference TRBV7-2 and TRBJ2-3, is GAGVSQSPSNKVTEKGKDVELRCDPISGHTALYWYRQSLGQGLEFLIYFQGNSAPDKSGLPSDRFSAERTGGSVSTLTIQRTQQEDSAVYLCASSLLADTQYFGPGTRLTVL.